These T cell receptor beta chains were read from a single sample in a study of shared clonotypes between healthy human individuals. Assay: immunoSEQ multiplex PCR; the TCRdb copy retains only in-frame clones and omits some. The sample lists about 800,000 clones; 96% were seen once. Sequencing was performed on naive CD8+ T cells sorted from blood. These receptors all stem from a man aged 30 to 39 in good health. Each CDR3 is given with its conserved first and last residue. D genes are given only for firm matches. Not every row has a clone size; where given, it reads once, few, many or a size class.

j_call clone_size v_call d_call cdr3_nt cdr3_aa
TRBJ2-1 NA TRBV5-1 TRBD2 TGCGCCAGCAGCTTTTTTCCCCCCGGGGGGGGCGGGTTTAACAATGAGCAGTTCTTC CASSFFPPGGGGFNNEQFF
TRBJ1-2 NA TRBV5-1 NA TGCGCCAGCAGCTTGGAGGTCAGGGATCATGGCTACACCTTC CASSLEVRDHGYTF
TRBJ1-4 NA TRBV7-9 NA TGTGCCAGCAGCTTCGGTTATGAAAAACTGTTTTTT CASSFGYEKLFF
TRBJ2-7 NA TRBV2 NA TGTGCCAGCAGTGAAGGGGACCGCCCCTACGAGCAGTACTTC CASSEGDRPYEQYF
TRBJ2-7 NA TRBV7-9 NA TGTGCCAGCAGCTATACAGGGGGGGATTTTTACGAGCAGTACTTC CASSYTGGDFYEQYF
TRBJ2-3 NA TRBV27 NA TGTGCCAGCAGTTTTAGAACGGGAGCGACAGATACGCAGTATTTT CASSFRTGATDTQYF
TRBJ2-7 NA TRBV12-2 NA TGTGCAAGTCGCTTAGCGCACGACAAGGGGAGCTCCTACGAGCAGTACTTC CASRLAHDKGSSYEQYF
TRBJ1-5 NA TRBV5-5 NA TGTGCCAGCAGCTTGGGAGATTACAGGGCCTACAATCAGCCCCAGCATTTT CASSLGDYRAYNQPQHF
TRBJ1-4 once TRBV6-5 TRBD1 TGTGCCAGCAGTCACTCCTTAGACAGGGAGGAAAAACTGTTTTTT CASSHSLDREEKLFF
TRBJ2-1 NA TRBV5-1 NA TGCGCCAGCAGCTTGATCCCGGACCGCTCCTACAATGAGCAGTTCTTC CASSLIPDRSYNEQFF
TRBJ1-4 NA TRBV5-4 NA TGTGCCAGCAGCTTCCAGGGTGTCCCCGAAAAACTGTTTTTT CASSFQGVPEKLFF
TRBJ1-4 NA TRBV4-2 TRBD1 TGTGCCAGCAGCCAAGGGCTCAGGGGGCTTAAAGGGGGGAACCGTGATGAAAAACTGTTTTTT CASSQGLRGLKGGNRDEKLFF
TRBJ1-2 NA TRBV7-9 NA TGTGCCAGCAATCGACTAGACTATGGCTACACCTTC CASNRLDYGYTF
TRBJ1-1 NA TRBV10-1 NA TGCGCCGCCACGACGGATGAAGCTTTCTTT CAATTDEAFF
TRBJ2-1 NA TRBV27 TRBD1 TGTGCCAGTAGTTCCGGGACAGAGTACAATGAGCAGTTCTTC CASSSGTEYNEQFF
TRBJ1-5 NA TRBV28 NA TGTGCCAGCACTGGTTCAGGGGAGGACGACCAGCCCCAGCATTTT CASTGSGEDDQPQHF
TRBJ2-3 NA TRBV20-1 NA TGCAGTTTAAGGGCAGATACGCAGTATTTT CSLRADTQYF
TRBJ1-1 NA TRBV5-1 NA TGCGCCAGCAGCTTGGGTCAGGGATGGGCTTTCTTT CASSLGQGWAFF
TRBJ2-1 NA TRBV7-9 TRBD2 TGTGCCAGCAGCGCAACTAGCGGGAGGGCCTATAATGAGCAGTTCTTC CASSATSGRAYNEQFF
TRBJ2-3 NA TRBV9 NA TGTGCCAGCAGCGTAGTTCCCGGGGTGACTGATACGCAGTATTTT CASSVVPGVTDTQYF
TRBJ1-2 NA TRBV5-6 NA TGTGCCAGCAGCTTGGAAGGGAGTGCTGGCTACACCTTC CASSLEGSAGYTF
TRBJ2-7 NA TRBV27 NA TGTGCCAGCAGTTTATTCTCACAGGCCTACGAGCAGTACTTC CASSLFSQAYEQYF
TRBJ2-1 NA TRBV7-7 TRBD2 TGTGCCAGCAGCTTAGCCGTTAGCGGGCGCAATGAGCAGTTCTTC CASSLAVSGRNEQFF
TRBJ2-5 NA TRBV21-1 NA TGTGCCAGCAGCCGCCGGACTAGCGGGAGTCGAGAGACCCAGTACTTC CASSRRTSGSRETQYF
TRBJ2-1 NA TRBV18 TRBD1 TGTGCCAGCTTGGACAGGGTCGACAATGAGCAGTTCTTC CASLDRVDNEQFF
TRBJ1-4 NA TRBV4-3 TRBD1 TGCGCCAGCAGCCGACGGACAGGGTCGAATAGTGAAAAACTGTTTTTT CASSRRTGSNSEKLFF
TRBJ2-1 NA TRBV10-2 TRBD1 TGCGCCAGCAGTGAGATTGGACAGGGGGCGCGGGAGCAGTTCTTC CASSEIGQGAREQFF
TRBJ2-3 NA TRBV9 NA TGTGCCAGCAGCGTAGCTGGGCCACCCACAGATACGCAGTATTTT CASSVAGPPTDTQYF